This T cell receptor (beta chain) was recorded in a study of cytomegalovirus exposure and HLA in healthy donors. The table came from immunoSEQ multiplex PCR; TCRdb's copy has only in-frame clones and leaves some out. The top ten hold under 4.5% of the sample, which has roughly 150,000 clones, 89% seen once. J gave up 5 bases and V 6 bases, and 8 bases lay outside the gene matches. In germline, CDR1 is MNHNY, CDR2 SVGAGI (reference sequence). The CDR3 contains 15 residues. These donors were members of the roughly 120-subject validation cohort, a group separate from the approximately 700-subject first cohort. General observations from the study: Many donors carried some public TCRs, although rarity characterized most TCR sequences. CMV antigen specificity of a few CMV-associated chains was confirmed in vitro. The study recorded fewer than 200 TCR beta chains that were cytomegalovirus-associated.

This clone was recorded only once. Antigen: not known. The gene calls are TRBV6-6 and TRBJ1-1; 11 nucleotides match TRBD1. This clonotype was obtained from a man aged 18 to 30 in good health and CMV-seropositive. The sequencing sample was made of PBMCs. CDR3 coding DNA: TGTGCCAGCAGCCTCCCCGGGGACAGGGGGACTGAAGCTTTCTTT. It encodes CASSLPGDRGTEAFF.